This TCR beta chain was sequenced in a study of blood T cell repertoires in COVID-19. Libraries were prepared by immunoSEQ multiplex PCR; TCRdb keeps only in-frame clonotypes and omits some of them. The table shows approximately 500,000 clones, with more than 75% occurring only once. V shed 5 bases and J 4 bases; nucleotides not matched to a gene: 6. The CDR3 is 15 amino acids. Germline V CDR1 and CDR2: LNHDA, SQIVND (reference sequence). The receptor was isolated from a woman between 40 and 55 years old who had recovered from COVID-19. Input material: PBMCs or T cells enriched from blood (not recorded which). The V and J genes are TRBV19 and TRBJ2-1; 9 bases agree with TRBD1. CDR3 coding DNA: TGTGCCAGTAGTCCGGACAGGGGACCGTACAATGAGCAGTTCTTC. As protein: CASSPDRGPYNEQFF.